This is a list of T cell receptor beta chains from one sample in a study of shared clonotypes between healthy human individuals. The data were produced by immunoSEQ multiplex PCR, yet TCRdb's version contains in-frame clones alone and is incomplete. The sample has over 2,000,000 clones; around 95% are singletons. The sequencing input was naive CD8+ T cells from PBMCs. The receptors here all came from a man aged 18 to 30 in good health. Some clones in this sample may be carry-over from other donors' samples. CDR3s include the opening cysteine and the closing phenylalanine or tryptophan. A D gene is named only where the DNA matches it firmly. Only some rows state a clone size, as once, few, many or a class for expanded clones.

>TRBJ1-5|TRBV28|NA|NA
CASSPPWENQPQHF
TGTGCCAGCAGTCCTCCCTGGGAGAATCAGCCCCAGCATTTT
>TRBJ2-1|TRBV5-1|TRBD2|once
CASSSGLARGGNEQFF
TGCGCCAGCAGCTCGGGACTAGCGAGGGGTGGGAATGAGCAGTTCTTC
>TRBJ1-2|TRBV6-1|NA|NA
CASSEPGWGYTF
TGTGCCAGCAGTGAGCCTGGCTGGGGCTACACCTTC
>TRBJ2-1|TRBV9|TRBD2|NA
CASSATSAVAYNEQFF
TGTGCCAGCAGTGCCACTAGCGCCGTTGCCTACAATGAGCAGTTCTTC
>TRBJ1-5|TRBV28|NA|NA
CASSLAVGSQPQHF
TGTGCCAGCAGTTTAGCGGTTGGGAGTCAGCCCCAGCATTTT
>TRBJ2-7|TRBV19|NA|NA
CASSNRGLEQYF
TGTGCCAGTAGTAACCGGGGCCTAGAGCAGTACTTC
>TRBJ2-6|TRBV27|TRBD1|NA
CASSLSGTGPGANVLTF
TGTGCCAGCAGTTTATCCGGGACAGGGCCTGGGGCCAACGTCCTGACTTTC
>TRBJ2-1|TRBV5-4|NA|NA
CASGWGQYNEQFF
TGTGCCAGCGGTTGGGGGCAGTACAATGAGCAGTTCTTC
>TRBJ2-2|TRBV4-1|NA|NA
CASSHAVGNTGELFF
TGCGCCAGCAGCCATGCCGTAGGTAACACCGGGGAGCTGTTTTTT
>TRBJ2-1|TRBV11-2|TRBD2|NA
CASSLGGRSRDEQFF
TGTGCCAGCAGCTTGGGCGGGAGGTCCCGGGATGAGCAGTTCTTC
>TRBJ1-1|TRBV7-9|TRBD1|few
CASSSLLGQEAFF
TGTGCCAGCAGCTCCCTCCTGGGACAGGAAGCTTTCTTT
>TRBJ2-7|TRBV28|TRBD2|NA
CASSLAMASGRNEQYF
TGTGCCAGCAGTCTCGCGATGGCAAGCGGGAGGAACGAGCAGTACTTC
>TRBJ2-1|TRBV11-2|TRBD1|NA
CASNLQGYEQFF
TGTGCCAGCAATCTACAGGGGTATGAGCAGTTCTTC
>TRBJ1-1|TRBV7-9|NA|NA
CASSLAEAFF
TGTGCCAGCAGCTTGGCTGAAGCTTTCTTT
>TRBJ2-7|TRBV4-2|TRBD2|NA
CASSPPPGLAGYEQYF
TGTGCCAGCAGCCCTCCACCGGGACTAGCAGGGTACGAGCAGTACTTC
>TRBJ2-1|TRBV30|NA|NA
CAWRGTRNEQFF
TGTGCCTGGAGGGGGACCCGGAATGAGCAGTTCTTC
>TRBJ2-1|TRBV27|TRBD2|NA
CASSFHPSGSNYEQFF
TGTGCCAGCAGTTTCCATCCTAGCGGGAGTAACTATGAGCAGTTCTTC
>TRBJ2-5|TRBV7-9|NA|NA
CASSGGPRIETQYF
TGTGCCAGCAGCGGGGGTCCTCGGATAGAGACCCAGTACTTC
>TRBJ2-7|TRBV10-3|TRBD2|NA
CAKGLAGGYEQYF
TGTGCCAAAGGACTAGCGGGAGGTTACGAGCAGTACTTC
>TRBJ1-2|TRBV10-3|NA|NA
CAIRTDTNYGYTF
TGTGCCATCAGGACCGACACTAACTATGGCTACACCTTC
>TRBJ2-5|TRBV6-5|NA|NA
CASSPRVGQTQYF
TGTGCCAGCAGCCCCCGGGTGGGGCAGACCCAGTACTTC
>TRBJ2-7|TRBV19|NA|NA
CASSMGRGAYEQYF
TGTGCCAGTAGTATGGGTCGGGGAGCGTACGAGCAGTACTTC
>TRBJ2-3|TRBV4-1|TRBD2|NA
CASSQVLAGAGDTQYF
TGCGCCAGCAGCCAAGTACTAGCGGGAGCGGGAGATACGCAGTATTTT
>TRBJ2-7|TRBV7-9|TRBD1|once
CASSLSGQGFYEQYF
TGTGCCAGCAGCCTCTCAGGACAGGGCTTCTACGAGCAGTACTTC
>TRBJ2-7|TRBV9|TRBD2|NA
CASSVELAGAEQYF
TGTGCCAGCAGCGTAGAACTAGCGGGAGCTGAGCAGTACTTC
>TRBJ1-1|TRBV2|NA|few
CASTRFANTEAFF
TGTGCCAGCACGAGATTCGCGAACACTGAAGCTTTCTTT
>TRBJ2-2|TRBV10-1|NA|NA
CASSEFRVNTGELFF
TGCGCCAGCAGTGAGTTCAGGGTGAACACCGGGGAGCTGTTTTTT
>TRBJ2-3|TRBV5-6|TRBD2|NA
CASSLAVSGGVTDTQYF
TGTGCCAGCAGCTTGGCAGTTAGCGGGGGGGTCACAGATACGCAGTATTTT
>TRBJ1-2|TRBV5-4|TRBD1|NA
CASRRAGGDYGYTF
TGTGCCAGCAGGCGGGCAGGGGGAGACTATGGCTACACCTTC
>TRBJ2-3|TRBV9|NA|NA
CASSGGLFETAHGTDTQYF
TGTGCCAGCAGCGGTGGCCTTTTTGAGACGGCCCACGGCACAGATACGCAGTATTTT
>TRBJ2-3|TRBV5-1|NA|NA
CASSILQGGTDTQYF
TGCGCCAGCAGCATATTACAGGGCGGCACAGATACGCAGTATTTT
>TRBJ2-2|TRBV25-1|NA|few
CASSAGELFF
TGTGCCAGCAGTGCCGGGGAGCTGTTTTTT
>TRBJ1-1|TRBV5-6|NA|few
CASSLEGQRNF
TGTGCCAGCAGCTTGGAAGGACAGCGTAACTTT
>TRBJ2-7|TRBV9|NA|NA
CASSVRESSYEQYF
TGTGCCAGCAGCGTCCGGGAGTCCTCCTACGAGCAGTACTTC
>TRBJ1-5|TRBV27|NA|NA
CASSLLSGDNQPQHF
TGTGCCAGCAGTTTATTGTCGGGAGATAATCAGCCCCAGCATTTT
>TRBJ2-7|TRBV14|NA|NA
CASSQESDWGFGEQYF
TGTGCCAGCAGCCAAGAATCGGACTGGGGTTTCGGTGAGCAGTACTTC
>TRBJ2-3|TRBV7-8|NA|NA
CASSWSRGPDTQYF
TGTGCCAGCAGCTGGAGTCGGGGCCCGGATACGCAGTATTTT
>TRBJ2-2|TRBV7-9|TRBD1|once
CASSLNRGSNTGELFF
TGTGCCAGCAGCTTGAACAGGGGTTCGAACACCGGGGAGCTGTTTTTT
>TRBJ2-3|TRBV27|NA|NA
CASSLSRGAATDTQYF
TGTGCCAGCAGTTTGTCGAGAGGGGCGGCCACAGATACGCAGTATTTT
>TRBJ1-4|TRBV9|NA|NA
CASSVGGASQLFF
TGTGCCAGCAGCGTAGGTGGGGCCAGTCAACTGTTTTTT
>TRBJ2-7|TRBV7-9|TRBD1|once
CAGSRVAGGYEQYF
TGTGCCGGAAGTAGGGTTGCAGGGGGATACGAGCAGTACTTC
>TRBJ2-1|TRBV27|NA|NA
CASSLSSNEQFF
TGTGCCAGCAGTTTATCCAGTAATGAGCAGTTCTTC
>TRBJ1-1|TRBV9|NA|NA
CASSVGTANTEAFF
TGTGCCAGCAGCGTAGGGACAGCTAACACTGAAGCTTTCTTT
>TRBJ2-5|TRBV27|TRBD2|NA
CASSLVGVAGVGRETQYF
TGTGCCAGCAGTTTGGTCGGGGTAGCGGGAGTGGGGCGGGAGACCCAGTACTTC
>TRBJ2-7|TRBV2|TRBD1|NA
CASSELGQGFYEQYF
TGTGCCAGCAGTGAGCTGGGACAGGGATTTTACGAGCAGTACTTC
>TRBJ2-1|TRBV4-1|NA|NA
CASSPTPRDEQFF
TGCGCCAGCAGCCCGACGCCACGGGACGAGCAGTTCTTC
>TRBJ2-7|TRBV29-1|NA|few
CSVLGDTYEQYF
TGCAGCGTTCTGGGCGATACCTACGAGCAGTACTTC
>TRBJ1-1|TRBV5-1|NA|NA
CASSLDGSPHPAFF
TGCGCCAGCAGCTTGGATGGCTCCCCCCACCCAGCTTTCTTT
>TRBJ1-4|TRBV18|NA|NA
CASSPPGPFEKLFF
TGTGCCAGCTCACCACCGGGGCCGTTTGAAAAACTGTTTTTT
>TRBJ2-7|TRBV7-2|NA|NA
CASSLGLGPNYEQYF
TGTGCCAGCAGCTTAGGGTTAGGCCCTAACTACGAGCAGTACTTC
>TRBJ1-2|TRBV9|NA|NA
CASSVGGAGHYGYTF
TGTGCCAGCAGCGTAGGGGGGGCAGGCCACTATGGCTACACCTTC
>TRBJ2-1|TRBV5-6|TRBD1|NA
CASSPGQGYNEQFF
TGTGCCAGCAGCCCGGGACAGGGTTACAATGAGCAGTTCTTC
>TRBJ1-4|TRBV7-8|NA|NA
CASSLNTGPILGNEKLFF
TGTGCCAGCAGCTTGAATACGGGACCAATCTTGGGTAATGAAAAACTGTTTTTT
>TRBJ2-7|TRBV6-4|TRBD2|NA
CASSDFFSGNSYEQYF
TGTGCCAGCAGTGACTTCTTCAGCGGGAACTCCTACGAGCAGTACTTC
>TRBJ2-3|TRBV9|NA|NA
CASSPPEAKIFDTQYF
TGTGCCAGCAGCCCACCCGAGGCCAAGATCTTTGATACGCAGTATTTT
>TRBJ2-7|TRBV29-1|TRBD2|once
CSVEGGGSYEQYF
TGCAGCGTTGAAGGGGGGGGCTCCTACGAGCAGTACTTC